One and the same sample provided the 27 T cell receptor beta chains below, sequenced in a study of T cells in placental villitis. Amplification of TCR-beta CDR3 regions from genomic DNA was performed with the immunoSEQ v4 bias-controlled multiplex PCR assay, which was run blinded to group allocation. In its TCRdb copy, this immuneACCESS table keeps in-frame sequences only and misses some clones. Where compared with another copy, unresolved V genes explain less than half of these, and the others have no known cause. In all, the sample holds about 3,100 clones, and 60% to 80% of those were seen once. 15% to 20% of the sample is held by the ten biggest clonotypes. Sample: placental tissue containing maternal and fetal cells. These receptors originate from a human patient with infectious villitis; the placental T cells may come from both mother and fetus.

The CDR3 spells CASSLGLGNIQYF. The CDR3 nucleotides are TGTGCCAGCAGTCTGGGCCTAGGGAACATTCAGTACTTC. The chain couples TRBV7-3 to TRBJ2-4; D not certain. Per germline, CDR1 SGHTA and CDR2 FQGTGA. The CDR3 length is 13 residues. Trimming took 6 bases from V and 7 from J, leaving 13 bases between them.

CDR3 protein: CASSPRPPNEQFF. CDR3 in DNA: TGTGCCAGCAGTCCCAGACCCCCCAATGAGCAGTTCTTC. This chain joins TRBV12-3 or TRBV12-4 and TRBJ2-1; D gene ambiguous. The length of the CDR3 is 13 residues. V was clipped by 5 bases and J by 6 bases, with 11 bases between them.

The gene calls are TRBV14 and TRBJ2-5; 10 bases align to TRBD1. In germline, CDR1 is SGHDN, CDR2 FVKESK. The V segment lost 5 bases and the J segment 3 bases; nucleotides outside the gene matches: 9. The CDR3 has 16 amino acids. CDR3 loop: CASSFLPGQGKETQYF. The CDR3 coding sequence is TGTGCCAGCAGCTTTCTGCCGGGACAGGGGAAAGAGACCCAGTACTTC. Variable domain in full (rest from reference TRBV14 and TRBJ2-5): EAGVTQFPSHSVIEKGQTVTLRCDPISGHDNLYWYRRVMGKEIKFLLHFVKESKQDESGMPNNRFLAERTGGTYSTLKVQPAELEDSGVYFCASSFLPGQGKETQYFGPGTRLLVL.

The gene calls are TRBV28 and TRBJ1-2; TRBD1 matches 11 bases. This CDR3 spans 18 amino acids. V lost 4 bases, J lost 7 bases, and 17 bases stayed unmatched. Germline lookup yields CDR1 MDHEN and CDR2 SYDVKM. CDR3 sequence reads: CASSSPVLGTGGPGGYTF. CDR3 in DNA: TGTGCCAGCAGTTCTCCTGTCCTCGGGACAGGGGGACCGGGTGGCTACACCTTC.

V and J are TRBV7-8 and TRBJ1-1; TRBD1 might be the D (6 bases). V gave up 6 bases and J gave up 0 bases, with 14 bases separating them. The CDR3 covers 15 residues. The V gene's germline CDR1 is SGHVS and CDR2 FQNEAQ. CDR3 coding DNA: TGTGCCAGCAGTCCGAAGGGGGGGATGAACACTGAAGCTTTCTTT. Its protein product is CASSPKGGMNTEAFF.

This clone occurred a few times. The V gene is TRBV6-2 or TRBV6-3, the J gene TRBJ2-1; 11 bases map to TRBD2. The CDR3 contains 15 residues. J lost 4 bases, V lost 6 bases, and 5 bases had no gene match. CDR1 is MNHEY and CDR2 is SVGEGT in the germline V gene. The CDR3 reads CASSHTSGGYNEQFF. In DNA form, the CDR3 reads TGTGCCAGCAGCCACACTAGCGGGGGTTACAATGAGCAGTTCTTC.

The chain carries TRBV5-1 and TRBJ2-1, with 11 bases identical to TRBD1. The germline V gene encodes CDR1 SGHRS and CDR2 YFSETQ. This CDR3 contains 14 residues. The J segment lost 7 bases and the V segment lost 3 bases, leaving 3 bases of the junction unmatched. The CDR3 spells CASSYGQGANEQFF. CDR3 DNA sequence: TGCGCCAGCAGCTACGGACAGGGGGCGAATGAGCAGTTCTTC.

The V call is TRBV30, the J call TRBJ1-1; 7 nucleotides line up with TRBD1. CDR3 size: 16 residues. Germline V gene data show CDR1 as GTSNPN and CDR2 as SVGIG (reference sequence). After removal of 1 base from V and 10 bases from J, the junction contained 18 bases not matched to a gene. The DNA for the CDR3 is TGTGCCTGGAGTGCCTATCTCAGGGGGATAGAGGGCAGAGCTTTCTTT. Translated, it gives CAWSAYLRGIEGRAFF.

This rearrangement joins TRBV7-2 to TRBJ2-3; 9 bases are a match to TRBD2. Germline CDR1 and CDR2: SGHTA and FQGNSA. The ends lost 5 bases at V and 4 bases at J; junction bases unmatched: 4. This CDR3 comprises 14 residues. The CDR3 DNA follows: TGTGCCAGCAGCGCGGGACTAGCTCCAGATACGCAGTATTTT. This translates into CASSAGLAPDTQYF.

This sequence joins TRBV5-1 and TRBJ2-3; the match to TRBD1 covers 9 bases. Unmatched junction bases numbered 4, after V lost 7 bases and J lost 4 bases. CDR1 and CDR2 (germline): SGHRS, YFSETQ. The CDR3 is 13 residues long. This CDR3 reads CASAGTGPDTQYF. The CDR3 coding sequence is TGCGCCAGCGCCGGGACAGGGCCAGATACGCAGTATTTT.

The rearrangement links TRBV12-5 to TRBJ1-1; 10 bases fit TRBD1. Germline V gene sequence: CDR1 LGHNT, CDR2 FRNRAP. The CDR3 is 18 residues long. Losses at the gene ends were 4 bases for V and 0 bases for J; bases not matched to a gene: 11. CDR3 region: CASGSRGQGIIMNTEAFF. DNA for the CDR3: TGTGCTAGTGGTTCCCGGGGACAGGGGATAATAATGAACACTGAAGCTTTCTTT.

This chain joins TRBV4-3 and TRBJ2-1, with D perhaps being TRBD1 or TRBD2 (6 bases each). Trimming left V 0 bases short and J 7 bases short, with 22 bases between. The CDR3 has 18 amino acids. The germline V gene has CDR1 LGHNA and CDR2 YSLEER. This CDR3 is CASSQEASEGGFGNEQFF. The CDR3 nucleotides read TGCGCCAGCAGCCAAGAGGCGTCTGAGGGGGGCTTTGGAAATGAGCAGTTCTTC.

This clone showed up just a few times. The chain is built from TRBV18 and TRBJ2-3; maybe TRBD2 (6 bases). This CDR3 spans 15 amino acids. V lost 6 bases to trimming and J lost 5 bases, with 18 bases between them. Germline-derived CDR1 and CDR2 are KGHSH and LQKENI. This CDR3 is CASSLVRDSRDTQYF. CDR3 bases: TGTGCCAGCTCGCTTGTCCGGGACTCCCGAGATACGCAGTATTTT.

V is TRBV28 and J is TRBJ1-2; D not certain. This CDR3 has 14 residues. Germline V lookup: CDR1 MDHEN, CDR2 SYDVKM. V was clipped by 1 base and J by 5 bases, with 11 bases between them. CDR3 DNA sequence: TGTGCCAGCAGTTTATCACCACCGGCGTATGGCTACACCTTC. Translation: CASSLSPPAYGYTF.

The chain combines TRBV5-1 with TRBJ2-3; 10 bases align to TRBD2. J lost 0 bases, V lost 2 bases, and 3 bases had no gene match. This CDR3 is built from 16 residues. Germline loops: CDR1 SGHRS, CDR2 YFSETQ. In DNA form, the CDR3 reads TGCGCCAGCAGCTTATCTAGCGGGGGCAGCACAGATACGCAGTATTTT. Protein sequence: CASSLSSGGSTDTQYF.

The rearrangement links TRBV24-1 to TRBJ2-3; D perhaps matches TRBD1 (5 bases). Germline V gene lookup returns CDR1 KGHDR and CDR2 SFDVKD. This CDR3 contains 15 residues. V was cut by 4 bases and J by 1 base, with 11 bases left in between. CDR3 sequence reads: CATSDRSTGTDTQYF. CDR3 in DNA: TGTGCCACCAGTGACCGTTCGACAGGCACAGATACGCAGTATTTT.

The gene calls are TRBV7-2 and TRBJ2-5; TRBD2 might be the D (7 bases). Germline V gives CDR1 SGHTA, CDR2 FQGNSA. The CDR3 is made up of 17 amino acids. V was trimmed by 1 base and J by 5 bases, leaving 20 bases between them. The CDR3 DNA is TGTGCCAGCAGCTTAGTAGGCGGGGGCGGTATATGGGAGACCCAGTACTTC. This encodes CASSLVGGGGIWETQYF.

This chain joins TRBV6-6 and TRBJ1-6; the match to TRBD1 covers 8 bases. The CDR3 has 16 residues. CDR1 is MNHNY and CDR2 is SVGAGI in the germline V gene (reference sequence). With 4 bases clipped from V and 7 bases from J, the junction kept 9 bases outside the gene matches. The CDR3 coding sequence is TGTGCCAGCAGTTCCTCAGGGGGCCGGGTCAATTCACCCCTCCACTTT. Translation gives CASSSSGGRVNSPLHF.

V and J are TRBV7-8 and TRBJ2-3, with TRBD2 as a possible D gene (7 bases). The germline V and J ends were trimmed by 1 base and 4 bases, with 9 bases remaining between them. The CDR3 spans 14 residues. Germline values: CDR1 SGHVS, CDR2 FQNEAQ. The DNA for the CDR3 is TGTGCCAGCAGCTTAGTGGGGGGGCCAGATACGCAGTATTTT. Translating it yields CASSLVGGPDTQYF.

This clone occurred a few times. The chain has TRBV14 and TRBJ2-5; D ambiguous. This CDR3 comprises 18 residues. Trimming took 0 bases from V and 0 from J, leaving 17 bases between them. Looked up from germline, CDR1 is SGHDN and CDR2 is FVKESK. The CDR3 spells CASSQETLSTPYQETQYF. CDR3 DNA: TGTGCCAGCAGCCAAGAAACGCTATCGACTCCCTACCAAGAGACCCAGTACTTC.

The V call is TRBV28, the J call TRBJ2-7, with 10 bases aligning to TRBD1. Per germline, CDR1 MDHEN and CDR2 SYDVKM. The CDR3 runs 15 residues. V lost 5 bases to trimming and J lost 6 bases; unmatched junction nucleotides: 10. CDR3 protein: CASSLSGQGKFEQYV. CDR3 sequence (DNA): TGTGCCAGCAGTCTCTCGGGACAGGGGAAGTTCGAGCAGTACGTC.

The chain combines TRBV5-4 with TRBJ2-2, with D perhaps being TRBD1 or TRBD2 (5 bases each). The germline V gene encodes CDR1 SGHNT and CDR2 YYREEE (reference sequence). CDR3 length: 16 amino acids. V dropped 7 bases and J dropped 5 bases, with 21 bases sitting between them. As DNA, the CDR3 is TGTGCCAGCTCGATGGGGACGGGGAGTGGGACCGGGGAGCTGTTTTTT. It codes for CASSMGTGSGTGELFF.

V usage is TRBV29-1 and J usage is TRBJ2-3; unclear D gene. Trimming removed 1 base from V and 7 bases from J, with 12 bases in between. This CDR3 has 13 amino acids. Germline loops: CDR1 SQVTM, CDR2 ANQGSEA. The CDR3 loop reads CSVEAPVTYTQYF. As DNA, the CDR3 is TGCAGCGTTGAAGCCCCGGTTACGTATACGCAGTATTTT.

This sequence joins TRBV7-6 and TRBJ2-3; the D gene is possibly TRBD1 (5 bases). This CDR3 spans 12 amino acids. The germline gives CDR1 SGHVS, CDR2 FNYEAQ. V dropped 8 bases and J dropped 4 bases, with 10 bases sitting between them. CDR3: CASGRAPDTQYF. The CDR3 bases are TGTGCCAGCGGCAGGGCCCCAGATACGCAGTATTTT. The full variable domain, with the rest looked up from reference TRBV7-6 and TRBJ2-3, is GAGVSQSPRYKVTKRGQDVALRCDPISGHVSLYWYRQALGQGPEFLTYFNYEAQQDKSGLPNDRFSAERPEGSISTLTIQRTEQRDSAMYRCASGRAPDTQYFGPGTRLTVL.

V is TRBV18 and J is TRBJ2-3; D is unresolved. Germline V gene sequence: CDR1 KGHSH, CDR2 LQKENI. The V gene lost 3 bases and the J gene lost 2 bases, with 6 bases spanning the gap. There are 13 residues in the CDR3. The CDR3 DNA is TGTGCCAGCTCACCGGGAAACACAGATACGCAGTATTTT. Translating gives CASSPGNTDTQYF.

The chain links TRBV5-1 to TRBJ1-2; no definite D call. The CDR3 spans 13 residues. Trimming stripped 6 bases from V and 5 bases from J, with 14 bases between. CDR1 is SGHRS, CDR2 YFSETQ, per germline. DNA of the CDR3: TGCGCCAGCAACGGGTTGACGTCTTATGGCTACACCTTC. Its protein product is CASNGLTSYGYTF.

The J gene is TRBJ2-7, the V gene TRBV6-6, with 9 bases identical to TRBD2. Germline loops: CDR1 MNHNY, CDR2 SVGAGI (reference sequence). The CDR3 is made up of 13 amino acids. V gave up 6 bases and J gave up 4 bases; unmatched junction bases: 4. The chain's CDR3 is CASRPGLAYEQYF. Here the CDR3 DNA reads TGTGCCAGCAGACCTGGACTAGCGTACGAGCAGTACTTC.